The 21 T cell receptor beta chains given below trace back to one sample, sequenced in a study of radiotherapy plus CTLA-4 blockade in lung cancer. The data were produced by immunoSEQ multiplex PCR, yet TCRdb's version contains in-frame clones alone and is incomplete. The profile shows roughly 85,000 clones, around 90% of them singletons. This material consisted of peripheral blood, taken from a patient treated with radiotherapy plus ipilimumab. These receptors all stem from a human donor with non-small cell lung cancer that progressed on radiotherapy plus ipilimumab.

V gene TRBV7-7 combines with J gene TRBJ2-5, with 8 bases matching TRBD2. The junction had 3 bases not matched to a gene; V was cut back by 5 bases and J by 1 base. The CDR3 is 14 residues long. CDR1 is SSHAT and CDR2 is FNYEAQ in the germline V gene (reference sequence). In nucleotides, the CDR3 is TGTGCCAGCAGCCCCGGACTAGCCCAAGAGACCCAGTACTTC. Its protein product is CASSPGLAQETQYF.

The chain carries TRBV7-8 and TRBJ2-7; 12 bases agree with TRBD2. Germline V lookup: CDR1 SGHVS, CDR2 FQNEAQ. The CDR3 sequence is 16 residues long. After removal of 5 bases from V and 1 base from J, the junction contained 6 bases not matched to a gene. The CDR3 here is CASSPTSGSKSYEQYF. In DNA, the CDR3 is TGTGCCAGCAGCCCGACTAGCGGGAGTAAATCCTACGAGCAGTACTTC.

This chain uses TRBV7-2 with TRBJ2-5; TRBD2 agrees at 11 bases. Per the germline V gene, CDR1 is SGHTA and CDR2 is FQGNSA. With 5 bases clipped from V and 4 bases from J, the junction kept 3 bases outside the gene matches. The CDR3 is 14 residues long. DNA of the CDR3: TGTGCCAGCAGCCAAACTAGCGGGAGAGAGACCCAGTACTTC. As protein: CASSQTSGRETQYF.

The chain has TRBV7-2 and TRBJ2-3; D is ambiguous. Germline V lookup: CDR1 SGHTA, CDR2 FQGNSA. The CDR3 totals 13 residues. V was trimmed by 5 bases and J by 1 base, leaving 7 bases between them. DNA of the CDR3: TGTGCCAGCAGCCCGCGACGCACAGATACGCAGTATTTT. It yields the protein CASSPRRTDTQYF. The entire variable domain, with the rest obtained from reference TRBV7-2 and TRBJ2-3, is as follows: GAGVSQSPSNKVTEKGKDVELRCDPISGHTALYWYRQSLGQGLEFLIYFQGNSAPDKSGLPSDRFSAERTGGSVSTLTIQRTQQEDSAVYLCASSPRRTDTQYFGPGTRLTVL.

CDR3 coding DNA: TGTGCCAGCAGCGAATACGGGGGCCCGAACACCGGGGAGCTGTTTTTT. Protein product: CASSEYGGPNTGELFF. V and J are TRBV9 and TRBJ2-2, with D possibly being TRBD1 or TRBD2 (6 bases each). V was shortened by 3 bases and J by 0 bases, with 12 bases between the two germline ends. Germline CDR1 SGDLS, CDR2 YYNGEE. This CDR3 is 16 amino acids long.

The chain carries TRBV5-1 and TRBJ2-7; possible D gene TRBD1, 6 bases. Germline lookup yields CDR1 SGHRS and CDR2 YFSETQ. V was trimmed by 1 base and J by 5 bases, leaving 13 bases between them. CDR3 size: 14 residues. CDR3 region: CASSLMPGVHEQYF. CDR3 in DNA: TGCGCCAGCAGCTTGATGCCAGGGGTCCACGAGCAGTACTTC. Full variable domain (outside the CDR3, taken from reference TRBV5-1 and TRBJ2-7): KAGVTQTPRYLIKTRGQQVTLSCSPISGHRSVSWYQQTPGQGLQFLFEYFSETQRNKGNFPGRFSGRQFSNSRSEMNVSTLELGDSALYLCASSLMPGVHEQYFGPGTRLTVT.

The V and J genes are TRBV19 and TRBJ2-3; perhaps TRBD1 as D (6 bases). The V end lost 6 bases, the J end lost 3 bases, and 13 bases lay between the germline ends. The V gene's germline CDR1 is LNHDA and CDR2 SQIVND (reference sequence). CDR3 length equals 14 residues. DNA for the CDR3: TGTGCCAGTAGAGGTGGACAGAGGACAGATACGCAGTATTTT. Translation gives CASRGGQRTDTQYF.

The V and J genes are TRBV2 and TRBJ1-4; 9 bases match TRBD1. With V trimmed by 6 bases and J by 6 bases, 5 bases remained unmatched. This CDR3 contains 14 residues. In germline, CDR1 is SNHLY, CDR2 FYNNEI. For the CDR3, the DNA is TGTGCCAGCAGGGTACAGGGGGCGCATGAAAAACTGTTTTTT. The encoded protein is CASRVQGAHEKLFF.

V gene TRBV9 combines with J gene TRBJ2-3; D is possibly TRBD2 (6 bases). This CDR3 region has 16 residues. Germline loops: CDR1 SGDLS, CDR2 YYNGEE. With 2 bases removed from V and 0 bases from J, the gap between germline ends came to 13 bases. CDR3 in DNA: TGTGCCAGCAGCGTGGAGGCGGGGTCTAGCACAGATACGCAGTATTTT. Translation: CASSVEAGSSTDTQYF.

The sample holds a few counts of this clone. The V call is TRBV14, the J call TRBJ1-4; unclear D gene. The CDR3 covers 14 residues. Germline assignment: CDR1 SGHDN and CDR2 FVKESK. V gave up 4 bases and J gave up 5 bases, with 11 bases separating them. CDR3 bases: TGTGCCAGCAGCCTGAGGACTACAAATGAAAAACTGTTTTTT. Its translation: CASSLRTTNEKLFF.

The chain links TRBV6-6 to TRBJ1-1, with D unresolved. The CDR3 consists of 14 residues. CDR1 and CDR2 (germline): MNHNY, SVGAGI (reference sequence). The germline V and J ends were trimmed by 2 bases and 2 bases, with 9 bases remaining between them. The CDR3 protein is CASSYVSHNTEAFF. Here the CDR3 DNA reads TGTGCCAGCAGTTACGTCAGTCACAACACTGAAGCTTTCTTT.

The chain combines TRBV4-3 with TRBJ1-2; maybe TRBD1 (6 bases). Germline loops: CDR1 LGHNA, CDR2 YSLEER. Trimming took 5 bases from V and 4 from J, leaving 14 bases between them. The CDR3 extends over 14 amino acids. This CDR3 reads CASSSGGSSYGYTF. For the CDR3, the DNA is TGCGCCAGCAGCTCCGGGGGCAGCAGCTATGGCTACACCTTC.

J is TRBJ1-1 and V is TRBV11-1; possibly TRBD1 for D (5 bases). Trimming stripped 3 bases from V and 4 bases from J, with 15 bases between. CDR1 and CDR2 (germline): SGHAT, FQDESV (reference sequence). The CDR3 extends over 15 amino acids. The CDR3 DNA reads TGTGCCAGCAGCTTGGGGGGGATGTGGGGCACTGAAGCTTTCTTT. It yields the protein CASSLGGMWGTEAFF.

The genes are TRBV30 and TRBJ1-6; 8 positions agree with TRBD1. Germline CDR1 and CDR2: GTSNPN and SVGIG (reference sequence). The CDR3 consists of 17 residues. The ends lost 8 bases at V and 7 bases at J; junction bases unmatched: 19. The CDR3 DNA is TGTGCCCTAAGATCAGGACAGGGCCTTTTACCCAATTCACCCCTCCACTTT. This gives the protein CALRSGQGLLPNSPLHF.

The chain joins TRBV18 to TRBJ2-1; 9 bases fit TRBD1. CDR3 length equals 15 residues. Germline assignment: CDR1 KGHSH and CDR2 LQKENI. Losses at the gene ends were 4 bases for V and 7 bases for J; bases not matched to a gene: 8. The CDR3 protein is CASSLRTGDPNEQFF. The CDR3 region has the DNA TGTGCCAGCTCACTAAGGACAGGGGACCCTAATGAGCAGTTCTTC.

The chain uses TRBV4-1 and TRBJ2-5; 10 nucleotides match TRBD2. The CDR3 has 15 residues. With V trimmed by 4 bases and J by 5 bases, 7 bases remained unmatched. Looked up from germline, CDR1 is MGHRA and CDR2 is YSYEKL. This chain's CDR3 is CASSRGLAAGETQYF. DNA for the CDR3: TGCGCCAGCAGCCGAGGACTAGCGGCCGGGGAGACCCAGTACTTC.

This sequence joins TRBV15 and TRBJ2-2, with TRBD1 matching 7 bases. Germline values: CDR1 LNHNV, CDR2 YYDKDF (reference sequence). CDR3 length: 15 residues. With 0 bases clipped from V and 3 bases from J, the junction kept 1 base outside the gene matches. This CDR3 reads CATSREGQHTGELFF. Written as DNA, the CDR3 is TGTGCCACCAGCAGAGAGGGACAGCACACCGGGGAGCTGTTTTTT.

This clone was counted only a few times. This chain links TRBV5-4 with TRBJ2-1, with TRBD2 matching over 11 bases. Germline V CDR1 and CDR2: SGHNT, YYREEE (reference sequence). The CDR3 sequence is 17 residues long. The V and J ends lost 3 bases and 4 bases, in that order; junction bases with no gene match: 9. The CDR3 is CASSSDPGLAVYNEQFF. The DNA for the CDR3 is TGTGCCAGCAGCTCGGACCCGGGACTAGCGGTGTACAATGAGCAGTTCTTC.

V usage is TRBV6-5 and J usage is TRBJ2-7; D call uncertain. The length of the CDR3 is 14 residues. The germline gives CDR1 MNHEY, CDR2 SVGAGI. Trimming took off 0 bases at V and 1 base at J, with 7 bases between the two ends. The CDR3 nucleotides are TGTGCCAGCAGTTACTCGGTGGGTTCCTACGAGCAGTACTTC. This gives the protein CASSYSVGSYEQYF.

The chain combines TRBV11-2 with TRBJ2-7, with a tentative D call TRBD1 (5 bases). V lost 0 bases and J 5 bases, leaving 14 bases between the germline ends. The CDR3 is made up of 15 amino acids. Germline V gene data show CDR1 as SGHAT and CDR2 as FQNNGV. CDR3 sequence reads: CASSLDFGRAHEQYF. The CDR3 DNA reads as TGTGCCAGCAGCTTAGATTTCGGCAGGGCCCACGAGCAGTACTTC.

This clone was counted once. The chain is built from TRBV4-2 and TRBJ1-5; a possible D gene is TRBD1 (6 bases). Germline V gene sequence: CDR1 LGHNA, CDR2 YNFKEQ. The germline V and J ends were trimmed by 0 bases and 5 bases, with 8 bases remaining between them. CDR3 length: 14 amino acids. For the CDR3, the DNA is TGTGCCAGCAGCCAAGATTCAGGGGATCAGCCCCAGCATTTT. As protein: CASSQDSGDQPQHF.